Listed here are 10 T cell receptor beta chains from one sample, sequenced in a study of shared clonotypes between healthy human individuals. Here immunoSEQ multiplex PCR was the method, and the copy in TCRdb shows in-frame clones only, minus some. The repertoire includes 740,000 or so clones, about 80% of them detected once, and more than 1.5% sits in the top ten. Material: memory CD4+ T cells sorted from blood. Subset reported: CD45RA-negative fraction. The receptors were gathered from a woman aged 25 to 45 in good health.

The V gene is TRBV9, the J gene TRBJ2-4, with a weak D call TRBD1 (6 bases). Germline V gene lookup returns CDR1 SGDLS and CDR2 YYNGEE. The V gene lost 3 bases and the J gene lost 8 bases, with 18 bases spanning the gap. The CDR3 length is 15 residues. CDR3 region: CASSAYRVPGDIQYF. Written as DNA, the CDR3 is TGTGCCAGCAGCGCCTACAGGGTTCCCGGAGACATTCAGTACTTC.

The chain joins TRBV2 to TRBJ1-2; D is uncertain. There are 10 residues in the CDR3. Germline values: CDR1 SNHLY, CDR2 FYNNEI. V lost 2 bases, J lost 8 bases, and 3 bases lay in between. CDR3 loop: CASSEHGYTF. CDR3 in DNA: TGTGCCAGCAGTGAACACGGCTACACCTTC.

CDR3 sequence reads: CASSFHSSLVGANVLTF. The CDR3 DNA sequence: TGTGCCAGCAGTTTTCATAGTTCCCTCGTTGGGGCCAACGTCCTGACTTTC. The V call is TRBV11-1, the J call TRBJ2-6; D ambiguous. This CDR3 contains 17 residues. With 6 bases removed from V and 3 bases from J, the gap between germline ends came to 18 bases. Germline-derived CDR1 and CDR2 are SGHAT and FQDESV (reference sequence). The variable domain in full, completed from reference TRBV11-1 and TRBJ2-6, reads EAEVAQSPRYKITEKSQAVAFWCDPISGHATLYWYRQILGQGPELLVQFQDESVVDDSQLPKDRFSAERLKGVDSTLKIQPAELGDSAMYLCASSFHSSLVGANVLTFGAGSRLTVL.

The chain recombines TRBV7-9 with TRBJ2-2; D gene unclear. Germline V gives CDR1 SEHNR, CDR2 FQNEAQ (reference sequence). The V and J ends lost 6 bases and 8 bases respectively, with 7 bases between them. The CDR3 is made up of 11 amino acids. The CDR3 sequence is CASSRVGELFF. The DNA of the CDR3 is TGTGCCAGCAGTCGGGTAGGGGAGCTGTTTTTT.

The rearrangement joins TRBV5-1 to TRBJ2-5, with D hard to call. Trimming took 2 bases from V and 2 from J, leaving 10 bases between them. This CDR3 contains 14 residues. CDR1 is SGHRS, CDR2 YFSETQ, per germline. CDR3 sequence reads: CASSLAFLQETQYF. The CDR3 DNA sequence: TGCGCCAGCAGCTTAGCTTTCTTACAAGAGACCCAGTACTTC.

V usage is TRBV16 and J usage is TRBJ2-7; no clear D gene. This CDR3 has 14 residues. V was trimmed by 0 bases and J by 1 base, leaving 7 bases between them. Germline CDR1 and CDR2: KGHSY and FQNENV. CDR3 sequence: CASSQSVRSYEQYF. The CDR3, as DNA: TGTGCCAGCAGCCAATCAGTAAGGTCCTACGAGCAGTACTTC.

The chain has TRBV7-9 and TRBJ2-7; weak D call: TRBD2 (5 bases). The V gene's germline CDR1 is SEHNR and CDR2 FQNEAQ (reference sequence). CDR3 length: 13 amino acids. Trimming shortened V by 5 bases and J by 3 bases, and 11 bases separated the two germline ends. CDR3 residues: CASSEGTVYEQYF. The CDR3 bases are TGTGCCAGCAGCGAGGGAACGGTCTACGAGCAGTACTTC. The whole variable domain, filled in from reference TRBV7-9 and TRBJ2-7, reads DTGVSQNPRHKITKRGQNVTFRCDPISEHNRLYWYRQTLGQGPEFLTYFQNEAQLEKSRLLSDRFSAERPKGSFSTLEIQRTEQGDSAMYLCASSEGTVYEQYFGPGTRLTVT.

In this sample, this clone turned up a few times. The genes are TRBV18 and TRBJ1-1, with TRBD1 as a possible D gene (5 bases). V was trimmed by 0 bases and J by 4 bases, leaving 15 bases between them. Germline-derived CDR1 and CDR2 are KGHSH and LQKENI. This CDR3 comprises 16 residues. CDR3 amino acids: CASSPPTSGVGTEAFF. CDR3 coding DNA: TGTGCCAGCTCACCACCTACATCGGGGGTGGGCACTGAAGCTTTCTTT.

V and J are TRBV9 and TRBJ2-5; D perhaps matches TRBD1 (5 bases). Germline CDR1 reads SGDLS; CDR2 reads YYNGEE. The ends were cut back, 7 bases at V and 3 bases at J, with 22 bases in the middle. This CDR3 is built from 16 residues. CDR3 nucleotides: TGTGCCAGCGCCCCAGGGCGGACCCGGGCCGAAGAGACCCAGTACTTC. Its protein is CASAPGRTRAEETQYF.

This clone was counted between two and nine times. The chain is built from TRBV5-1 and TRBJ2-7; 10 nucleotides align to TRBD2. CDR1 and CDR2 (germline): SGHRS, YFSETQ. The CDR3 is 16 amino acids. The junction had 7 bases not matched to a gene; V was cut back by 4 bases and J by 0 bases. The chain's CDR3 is CASSRETSGYSYEQYF. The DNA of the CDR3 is TGCGCCAGCAGCAGAGAGACTAGCGGGTACTCCTACGAGCAGTACTTC.